These T cell receptor beta chains were read from a single sample in a study of T cell responses to AZD1222 COVID-19 vaccine. Using immunoSEQ multiplex PCR, the repertoire was profiled, and TCRdb retains in-frame clones only, with some absent. The sample has 55,000 to 75,000 clones, roughly 90% seen once. Specimen: peripheral blood, collected on day 0 of AZD1222 vaccination. The receptors stem from an adult in good health. Each CDR3 is given with its conserved first and last residue. A D gene is named only where the DNA matches it firmly. Expanded clones are given a class, and other clones once, few, many or no size at all.

-	-	TRBV25-1	TRBJ1-2	CASSEFSESYGYTF	TGTGCCAGCAGTGAATTCAGTGAATCCTATGGCTACACCTTC
-	-	TRBV18	TRBJ1-5	CASSPTAGLNQPQHF	TGTGCCAGCTCACCAACGGCAGGCCTCAATCAGCCCCAGCATTTT
-	-	TRBV5-1	TRBJ2-5	CASSLGVTQETQYF	TGCGCCAGCAGCTTGGGGGTTACACAAGAGACCCAGTACTTC
-	-	TRBV19	TRBJ1-2	CASSILPPASGYTF	TGTGCCAGTAGTATTCTTCCCCCGGCGAGTGGCTACACCTTC
-	-	TRBV5-1	TRBJ1-4	CASSLGQGTNEKLFF	TGCGCCAGCAGCTTGGGGCAGGGTACTAATGAAAAACTGTTTTTT
-	-	TRBV7-3	TRBJ2-6	CASSPRETGANVLTF	TGTGCCAGCAGCCCAAGGGAGACCGGGGCCAACGTCCTGACTTTC
-	medium-sized	TRBV19	TRBJ1-5	CASSARTGQGQPQHF	TGTGCCAGTAGTGCAAGGACGGGTCAGGGTCAGCCCCAGCATTTT
TRBD1	-	TRBV10-3	TRBJ1-2	CAIRDGQALYGYTF	TGTGCCATCAGAGACGGACAGGCCCTTTATGGCTACACCTTC
-	-	TRBV19	TRBJ1-2	CASSIAPGVGGSGYTF	TGTGCCAGTAGTATAGCCCCCGGGGTCGGGGGCTCTGGCTACACCTTC
-	-	TRBV6-1	TRBJ2-5	CASSEGTAGETQYF	TGTGCCAGCAGTGAAGGAACCGCGGGGGAGACCCAGTACTTC
-	-	TRBV7-2	TRBJ2-7	CASSPRRGGEQYF	TGTGCCAGCAGCCCGCGGAGGGGTGGCGAGCAGTACTTC
TRBD1	-	TRBV29-1	TRBJ1-4	CSVEQGTVGGEKLFF	TGCAGCGTTGAACAGGGGACAGTGGGTGGGGAAAAACTGTTTTTT
-	-	TRBV9	TRBJ2-5	CASSVGTHQETQYF	TGTGCCAGCAGCGTAGGGACCCACCAAGAGACCCAGTACTTC
-	-	TRBV10-3	TRBJ2-3	CAIGGSTDTQYF	TGTGCCATCGGGGGGAGCACAGATACGCAGTATTTT
-	-	TRBV10-3	TRBJ1-2	CAISAEGANYGYTF	TGTGCCATCAGTGCCGAGGGAGCTAACTATGGCTACACCTTC
TRBD1	-	TRBV19	TRBJ1-1	CASSDRVNTEAFF	TGTGCCAGTAGTGACAGGGTGAACACTGAAGCTTTCTTT
-	few	TRBV5-5	TRBJ2-7	CASSLTGTKAYEQYF	TGTGCCAGCAGCTTGACCGGGACAAAGGCCTACGAGCAGTACTTC
-	-	TRBV12-3/TRBV12-4	TRBJ1-1	CASSLRRITEAFF	TGTGCCAGCAGTTTAAGGCGGATCACTGAAGCTTTCTTT
-	-	TRBV25-1	TRBJ1-3	CASSEPGSGNTIYF	TGTGCCAGCAGTGAACCAGGTTCTGGAAACACCATATATTTT
TRBD2	-	TRBV20-1	TRBJ2-5	CSASGLASGEETQYF	TGCAGTGCTAGTGGTTTGGCTAGCGGGGAAGAGACCCAGTACTTC
-	-	TRBV18	TRBJ1-3	CASSLSSGAKLSGNTIYF	TGTGCCAGCTCACTGAGTAGCGGGGCCAAACTCTCTGGAAACACCATATATTTT
-	-	TRBV14	TRBJ1-2	CASSQGPRRYYGYTF	TGTGCCAGCAGCCAAGGACCCCGAAGGTACTATGGCTACACCTTC
TRBD1	-	TRBV19	TRBJ1-5	CASRTGPIGNQPQHF	TGTGCCAGTAGGACAGGGCCCATCGGCAATCAGCCCCAGCATTTT
TRBD1	once	TRBV3-1/TRBV3-2	TRBJ1-1	CASSQIGGGRGRDTEAFF	TGTGCCAGCAGCCAAATAGGTGGCGGAAGGGGGCGGGATACTGAAGCTTTCTTT
-	-	TRBV29-1	TRBJ1-1	CSVEDHGGGGTEAFF	TGCAGCGTTGAAGATCATGGTGGAGGGGGCACTGAAGCTTTCTTT